These 17 T cell receptor beta chains came from one sample sequenced in a study of blood T cells in healthy people across ages. A J-beta primer mix and a sample-barcoded 5' primer were used in a second PCR of roughly 6 to 11 cycles. TCRdb passed the 5' RACE reads through MiXCR, listing each CDR3 protein once. The table records around 1.5 million distinct CDR3 sequences, approximately 40% of them present only once. Material: blood. The receptor set was obtained from a woman between 18 and 30 years old in good health.

The J gene is TRBJ2-2, the V gene TRBV3-1, with no clear D. The germline V and J ends were trimmed by 7 bases and 6 bases, with 9 bases remaining between them. CDR3 length: 12 residues. CDR1 and CDR2 from the germline V gene are LGHDT and YNNKEL (reference sequence). The CDR3 bases are TGTGCCAGCACCCAGCTCCCCGGGGAGCTGTTTTTT. It specifies CASTQLPGELFF. The full variable domain, completed using reference TRBV3-1 and TRBJ2-2, is DTAVSQTPKYLVTQMGNDKSIKCEQNLGHDTMYWYKQDSKKFLKIMFSYNNKELIINETVPNRFSPKSPDKAHLNLHINSLELGDSAVYFCASTQLPGELFFGEGSRLTVL.

J is TRBJ2-5 and V is TRBV4-2; 8 bases line up with TRBD2. The germline V gene encodes CDR1 LGHNA and CDR2 YNFKEQ. The CDR3 has 16 amino acids. The ends lost 0 bases at V and 11 bases at J; junction bases unmatched: 14. Written as DNA, the CDR3 is TGTGCCAGCAGCCAAGATCAGGGACTAGTTAGGAATGAGCAGTACTTC. This sequence encodes CASSQDQGLVRNEQYF.

V is TRBV20-1 and J is TRBJ2-1, with TRBD2 identical over 11 bases. The CDR3 consists of 14 residues. CDR1 DFQATT and CDR2 SNEGSKA come from the germline V gene (reference sequence). V was clipped by 7 bases and J by 4 bases; unmatched bases: 6. The CDR3 region has the DNA TGCAGTGGGCTAGCGGGGGGTCCATACAATGAGCAGTTCTTC. Translation gives CSGLAGGPYNEQFF.

In this sample, this clonotype turned up a few times. This chain links TRBV5-1 with TRBJ2-5; D unclear. The germline CDR1 and CDR2 sequences are SGHRS and YFSETQ. The V and J ends lost 0 bases and 4 bases respectively, with 13 bases between them. The CDR3 contains 15 residues. CDR3 region: CASSLAATTVETQYF. The CDR3 DNA reads TGCGCCAGCAGCTTGGCCGCCACCACGGTAGAGACCCAGTACTTC.

This chain connects TRBV7-8 to TRBJ2-1; the D is unclear. CDR3 length: 17 amino acids. CDR1 and CDR2 from the germline V gene are SGHVS and FQNEAQ. The germline V and J ends were trimmed by 0 bases and 4 bases, with 16 bases remaining between them. As DNA, the CDR3 is TGTGCCAGCAGCTTAGCCGCGTCAACCTCCCCTTACAATGAGCAGTTCTTC. Encoded protein: CASSLAASTSPYNEQFF.

The chain's CDR3 is CSAGGVRDVQFF. Here the CDR3 DNA reads TGCAGTGCTGGGGGAGTAAGGGATGTGCAGTTCTTC. The rearrangement links TRBV20-1 to TRBJ2-1, with D tentatively TRBD1 or TRBD2 (5 bases each). The CDR3 is 12 amino acids. Germline lookup yields CDR1 DFQATT and CDR2 SNEGSKA (reference sequence). V was clipped by 5 bases and J by 12 bases, with 17 bases between them.

The genes are TRBV10-3 and TRBJ2-7, with D hard to call. Germline CDR1 reads ENHRY; CDR2 reads SYGVKD. This CDR3 spans 13 amino acids. The V end was cut by 3 bases, the J end by 0 bases, with 6 bases between. CDR3 amino acids: CAISESHSYEQYF. CDR3 nucleotides: TGTGCCATCAGTGAATCCCACTCCTACGAGCAGTACTTC.

This sequence joins TRBV27 and TRBJ2-1; 11 bases are a match to TRBD2. The CDR3 is 18 amino acids. With 0 bases clipped from V and 2 bases from J, the junction kept 6 bases outside the gene matches. CDR1 is MNHEY, CDR2 SMNVEV, per germline (reference sequence). CDR3 sequence: CASSLSPSSGGAYNEQFF. The DNA of the CDR3 is TGTGCCAGCAGTTTATCCCCCAGTAGCGGGGGGGCCTACAATGAGCAGTTCTTC.

This clonotype was found a few times. The V call is TRBV12-5, the J call TRBJ2-3; the match to TRBD2 covers 12 bases. The CDR3 is made up of 16 amino acids. V trimming: 0 bases; J trimming: 4 bases; junction bases outside the gene matches: 2. Germline V gene lookup returns CDR1 LGHNT and CDR2 FRNRAP. In DNA form, the CDR3 reads TGTGCTAGTGGTTTGGTGACTAGCGGGAGTTCAGATACGCAGTATTTT. Amino acids: CASGLVTSGSSDTQYF. The full variable domain, with the rest looked up from reference TRBV12-5 and TRBJ2-3, is DARVTQTPRHKVTEMGQEVTMRCQPILGHNTVFWYRQTMMQGLELLAYFRNRAPLDDSGMPKDRFSAEMPDATLATLKIQPSEPRDSAVYFCASGLVTSGSSDTQYFGPGTRLTVL.

This rearrangement joins TRBV11-2 to TRBJ2-1; no clear D gene. The germline V and J ends were trimmed by 3 bases and 7 bases, with 19 bases remaining between them. Germline V gives CDR1 SGHAT, CDR2 FQNNGV. The CDR3 sequence is 16 residues long. The CDR3 reads CASSFFRKPPLNEQFF. The CDR3 DNA reads TGTGCCAGCAGCTTTTTTAGAAAGCCACCCCTTAATGAGCAGTTCTTC.

The sample holds a few counts of this clonotype. The chain is built from TRBV27 and TRBJ1-5; possible D gene TRBD1, 6 bases. The CDR3 totals 12 residues. With 7 bases removed from V and 4 bases from J, the gap between germline ends came to 8 bases. Germline loops: CDR1 MNHEY, CDR2 SMNVEV (reference sequence). The CDR3 DNA sequence: TGTGCCAGCACCAGGGGTAATCAGCCCCAGCATTTT. Translated, it gives CASTRGNQPQHF.

The chain has TRBV10-3 and TRBJ2-7; TRBD2 agrees at 8 bases. This CDR3 has 14 amino acids. Germline V gene sequence: CDR1 ENHRY, CDR2 SYGVKD. Trimming cost V 0 bases and J 4 bases; bases outside gene matches: 2. CDR3 region: CAISESERGYEQYF. The CDR3 nucleotides read TGTGCCATCAGTGAGTCGGAGCGGGGGTACGAGCAGTACTTC.

The chain uses TRBV4-2 and TRBJ2-1, with no clear D. The J call is uncertain, as TRBJ2-7 better fits the DNA end. The CDR3 runs 17 residues. Germline CDR1 LGHNA, CDR2 YNFKEQ. CDR3 bases: TGTGCCAGCAGCCAAGATCCTGGCAGTAGCTCCTACAATGAGCAGTACTTC. Translated, it gives CASSQDPGSSSYNEQYF.

V and J are TRBV24-1 and TRBJ2-1; D is undetermined. The CDR3 is 15 residues long. The V end was cut by 3 bases, the J end by 13 bases, with 21 bases between. The V gene's germline CDR1 is KGHDR and CDR2 SFDVKD. DNA for the CDR3: TGTGCCACCAGTGATACGCGTACAGCTCAAGAGACCCAGTTCTTC. It yields the protein CATSDTRTAQETQFF.

This chain uses TRBV18 with TRBJ2-1; TRBD1 matches at 7 bases. The CDR3 is 16 residues long. Looked up from germline, CDR1 is KGHSH and CDR2 is LQKENI. V lost 1 base and J lost 5; bases outside the gene matches: 8. The CDR3 region is CASSPQGGQHHNEQFF. DNA for the CDR3: TGTGCCAGCTCACCACAAGGGGGACAGCACCACAATGAGCAGTTCTTC.

Details on this clonotype: A much larger clone is a single base away; this may be a read error. The genes are TRBV27 and TRBJ2-7, with D possibly matching TRBD2 (6 bases). This CDR3 comprises 13 residues. Germline lookup yields CDR1 MNHEY and CDR2 SMNVEV (reference sequence). The CDR3, as DNA: TGTGCCAGCAGTGTATCGGAGGGCAGTGAGCAGTACTTC. Its translation: CASSVSEGSEQYF.

The V gene is TRBV4-1, the J gene TRBJ2-1; maybe TRBD1 (6 bases). The ends were cut back, 11 bases at V and 4 bases at J, with 9 bases in the middle. The CDR3 loop spans 11 amino acids. Per germline, CDR1 MGHRA and CDR2 YSYEKL. The CDR3, as DNA: TGCGCCTCCCAGGGGTACAATGAGCAGTTCTTC. It encodes CASQGYNEQFF.